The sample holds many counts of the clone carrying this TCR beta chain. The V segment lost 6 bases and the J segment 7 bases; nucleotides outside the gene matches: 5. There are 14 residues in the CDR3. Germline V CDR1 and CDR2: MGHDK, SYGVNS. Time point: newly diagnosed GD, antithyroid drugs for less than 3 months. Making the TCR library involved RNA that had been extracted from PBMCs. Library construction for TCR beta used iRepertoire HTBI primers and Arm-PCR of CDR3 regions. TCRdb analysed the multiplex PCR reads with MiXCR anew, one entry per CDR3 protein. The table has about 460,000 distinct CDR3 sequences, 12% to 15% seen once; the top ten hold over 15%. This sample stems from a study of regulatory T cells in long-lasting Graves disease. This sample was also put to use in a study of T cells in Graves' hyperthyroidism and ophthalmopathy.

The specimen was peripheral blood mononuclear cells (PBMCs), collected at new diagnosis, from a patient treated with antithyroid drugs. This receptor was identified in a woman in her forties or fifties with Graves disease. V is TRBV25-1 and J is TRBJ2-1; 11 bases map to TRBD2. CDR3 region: CASRIAGGRNEQFF. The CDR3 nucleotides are TGTGCCAGCAGAATAGCGGGAGGGCGGAATGAGCAGTTCTTC.